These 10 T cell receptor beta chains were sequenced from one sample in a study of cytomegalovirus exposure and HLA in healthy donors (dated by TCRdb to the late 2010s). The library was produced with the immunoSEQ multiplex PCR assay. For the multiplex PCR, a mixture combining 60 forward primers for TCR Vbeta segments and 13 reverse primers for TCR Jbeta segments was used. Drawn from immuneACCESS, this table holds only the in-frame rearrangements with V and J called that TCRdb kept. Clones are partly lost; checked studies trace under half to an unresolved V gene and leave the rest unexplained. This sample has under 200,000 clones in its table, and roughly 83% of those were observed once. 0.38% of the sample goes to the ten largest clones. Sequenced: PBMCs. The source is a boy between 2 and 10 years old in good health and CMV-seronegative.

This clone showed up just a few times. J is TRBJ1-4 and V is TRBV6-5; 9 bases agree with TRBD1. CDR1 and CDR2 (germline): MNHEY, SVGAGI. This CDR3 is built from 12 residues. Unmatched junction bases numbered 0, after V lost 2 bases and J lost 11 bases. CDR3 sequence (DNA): TGTGCCAGCAGTTACGACAGGGGGAAACTGTTTTTT. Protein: CASSYDRGKLFF.

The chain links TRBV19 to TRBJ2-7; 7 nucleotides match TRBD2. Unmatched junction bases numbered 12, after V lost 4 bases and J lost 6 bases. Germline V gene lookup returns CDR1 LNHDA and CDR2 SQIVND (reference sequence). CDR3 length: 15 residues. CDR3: CASSTLGLRKREQYF. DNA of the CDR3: TGTGCCAGTAGTACACTGGGACTAAGAAAACGCGAGCAGTACTTC.

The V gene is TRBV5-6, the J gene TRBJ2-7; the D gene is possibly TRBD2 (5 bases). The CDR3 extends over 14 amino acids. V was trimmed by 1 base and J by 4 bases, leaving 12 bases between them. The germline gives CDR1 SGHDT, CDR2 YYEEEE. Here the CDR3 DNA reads TGTGCCAGCAGCTTGTTCACTAGTATTTACGAGCAGTACTTC. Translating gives CASSLFTSIYEQYF.

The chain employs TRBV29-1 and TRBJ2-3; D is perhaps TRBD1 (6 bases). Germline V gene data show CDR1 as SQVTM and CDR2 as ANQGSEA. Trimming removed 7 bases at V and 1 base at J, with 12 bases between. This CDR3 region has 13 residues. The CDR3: CSAGYRGTDTQYF. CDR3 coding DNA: TGCAGCGCTGGATACAGGGGCACAGATACGCAGTATTTT.

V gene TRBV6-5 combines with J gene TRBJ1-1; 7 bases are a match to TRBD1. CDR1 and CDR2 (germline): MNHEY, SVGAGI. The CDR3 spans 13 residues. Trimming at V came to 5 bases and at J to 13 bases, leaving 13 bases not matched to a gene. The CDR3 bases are TGTGCCAGCAGTGATTTCCTGACAGGGTATAATTTCTTT. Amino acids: CASSDFLTGYNFF.

The CDR3 is CASTLGTSGLWGDTQYF. The CDR3 bases are TGCGCCAGCACCCTCGGGACTAGCGGGCTCTGGGGTGATACGCAGTATTTT. The genes are TRBV4-1 and TRBJ2-3; 12 bases are a match to TRBD2. The CDR3 is 17 residues long. The germline V gene encodes CDR1 MGHRA and CDR2 YSYEKL. Losses at the gene ends were 7 bases for V and 6 bases for J; bases not matched to a gene: 14.

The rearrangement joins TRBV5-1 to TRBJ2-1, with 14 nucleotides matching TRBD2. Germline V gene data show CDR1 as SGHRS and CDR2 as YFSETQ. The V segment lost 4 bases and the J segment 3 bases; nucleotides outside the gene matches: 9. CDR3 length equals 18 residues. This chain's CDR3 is CASSMGLAGVVRYNEQFF. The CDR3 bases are TGCGCCAGCAGCATGGGACTAGCGGGAGTGGTTCGCTACAATGAGCAGTTCTTC.

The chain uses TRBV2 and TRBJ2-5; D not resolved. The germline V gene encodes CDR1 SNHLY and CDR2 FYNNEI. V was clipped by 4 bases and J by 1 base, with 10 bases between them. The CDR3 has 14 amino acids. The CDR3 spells CASSAERAQETQYF. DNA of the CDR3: TGTGCCAGCAGTGCCGAGCGCGCCCAAGAGACCCAGTACTTC.

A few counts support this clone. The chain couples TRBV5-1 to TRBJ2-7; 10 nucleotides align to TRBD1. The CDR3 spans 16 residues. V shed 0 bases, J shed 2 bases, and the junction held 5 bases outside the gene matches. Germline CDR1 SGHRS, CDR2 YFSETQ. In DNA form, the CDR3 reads TGCGCCAGCAGCTTGGATCGGGACAGGGGAACCTACGAGCAGTACTTC. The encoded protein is CASSLDRDRGTYEQYF. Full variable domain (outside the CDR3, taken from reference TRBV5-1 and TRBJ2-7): KAGVTQTPRYLIKTRGQQVTLSCSPISGHRSVSWYQQTPGQGLQFLFEYFSETQRNKGNFPGRFSGRQFSNSRSEMNVSTLELGDSALYLCASSLDRDRGTYEQYFGPGTRLTVT.

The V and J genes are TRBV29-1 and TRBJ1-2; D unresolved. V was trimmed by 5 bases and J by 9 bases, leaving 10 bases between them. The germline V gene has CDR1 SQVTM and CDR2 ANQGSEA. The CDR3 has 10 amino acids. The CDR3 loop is CSVRAGSYTF. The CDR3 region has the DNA TGCAGCGTTCGTGCCGGGAGCTACACCTTC.